Each of the 13 T cell receptor beta chains below was sequenced from the same sample in a study of cytomegalovirus exposure and HLA in healthy donors (dated by TCRdb to the late 2010s). The method was the immunoSEQ multiplex PCR assay. For the multiplex PCR, a mixture combining 60 forward primers for TCR Vbeta segments and 13 reverse primers for TCR Jbeta segments was used. TCRdb carries this immuneACCESS record with in-frame sequences only. Its versions omit some clonotypes, under half of them owing to an unresolved V gene in the studies checked, with the rest unexplained. The sample records about 220,000 clones, under 80% of which are singletons. The leading ten clones occupy under 2% of the sample. The sample was PBMCs. The source is a woman aged 25-40 years in good health and CMV-seronegative.

This chain uses TRBV19 with TRBJ2-1; TRBD2 is a possible D gene (5 bases). The germline CDR1 and CDR2 sequences are LNHDA and SQIVND (reference sequence). The CDR3 spans 15 residues. The ends were cut back, 0 bases at V and 3 bases at J, with 9 bases in the middle. CDR3 amino acids: CASSIDQRSYNEQFF. The CDR3 DNA reads as TGTGCCAGTAGTATAGACCAGCGGAGCTACAATGAGCAGTTCTTC.

About this clone: This sample includes further DNA sequences coding for the same CDR3. The chain links TRBV6-5 to TRBJ2-5; D might be TRBD2 (6 bases). Germline lookup yields CDR1 MNHEY and CDR2 SVGAGI. The CDR3 loop spans 13 amino acids. V was cut by 6 bases and J by 2 bases, with 10 bases left in between. The CDR3 sequence is CASRTGVQETQYF. In DNA, the CDR3 is TGTGCCAGCAGGACGGGAGTGCAAGAGACCCAGTACTTC.

The chain couples TRBV6-6 to TRBJ1-1, with TRBD1 as a possible D gene (6 bases). Trimming shortened V by 9 bases and J by 2 bases, and 19 bases separated the two germline ends. The CDR3 loop spans 15 amino acids. CDR1 is MNHNY and CDR2 is SVGAGI in the germline V gene (reference sequence). The CDR3 DNA follows: TGTGCCAGTTCTTACTCAGGGGCGGATAACACTGAAGCTTTCTTT. Its protein is CASSYSGADNTEAFF.

The chain is built from TRBV7-9 and TRBJ1-1; D is possibly TRBD1 (6 bases). CDR1 is SEHNR, CDR2 FQNEAQ, per germline (reference sequence). Trimming took off 3 bases at V and 4 bases at J, with 15 bases between the two ends. The CDR3 runs 15 residues. The CDR3 here is CASSFVLQGITEAFF. CDR3 bases: TGTGCCAGCAGCTTTGTTCTGCAGGGGATCACTGAAGCTTTCTTT.

The chain recombines TRBV7-8 with TRBJ2-1; D is uncertain. Germline V CDR1 and CDR2: SGHVS, FQNEAQ. The CDR3 sequence is 11 residues long. Trimming stripped 3 bases from V and 8 bases from J, with 5 bases between. The CDR3 is CASSFTDEQFF. CDR3 DNA sequence: TGTGCCAGCAGCTTCACGGATGAGCAGTTCTTC.

In the case of this clone: An end of the junction differs from the germline gene, which may be a read error. The J gene is TRBJ1-1, the V gene TRBV6-6; 7 nucleotides match TRBD1. The CDR3 runs 13 residues. CDR1 is MNHNY and CDR2 is SVGAGI in the germline V gene (reference sequence). CDR3 protein: CAISPTGDTEAFF. The CDR3, as DNA: TGTGCCATCAGTCCAACAGGGGACACTGAAGCTTTCTTT.

The rearrangement links TRBV2 to TRBJ2-3; 8 bases fit TRBD2. The CDR3 covers 16 residues. V lost 3 bases and J lost 4; bases outside the gene matches: 9. Germline V CDR1 and CDR2: SNHLY, FYNNEI. The CDR3 spells CASSDWSGGASDTQYF. The CDR3 DNA sequence: TGTGCCAGCAGTGACTGGTCGGGGGGGGCCTCAGATACGCAGTATTTT.

The gene calls are TRBV11-3 and TRBJ1-1; a possible D gene is TRBD1 (6 bases). The germline V gene has CDR1 SGHNT and CDR2 YENEEA. This CDR3 has 14 residues. V was cut by 5 bases and J by 1 base, with 11 bases left in between. In DNA, the CDR3 is TGTGCCAGCAGCGAACAGGGAAGGAACACTGAAGCTTTCTTT. It codes for CASSEQGRNTEAFF.

There are a few counts of this clone. The junction shows a germline mismatch at one end, possibly a read error. This sequence joins TRBV10-3 and TRBJ2-3, with 9 bases identical to TRBD2. The V gene's germline CDR1 is ENHRY and CDR2 SYGVKD. This CDR3 contains 15 residues. Here the CDR3 DNA reads TGTGCCAGCAGTGACACTAGCGGGAGCACAGATACGCAGTATTTT. It translates to CASSDTSGSTDTQYF.

The genes are TRBV7-9 and TRBJ1-2, with D possibly matching TRBD1 (6 bases). Trimming left V 4 bases short and J 4 bases short, with 13 bases between. Germline lookup yields CDR1 SEHNR and CDR2 FQNEAQ (reference sequence). This CDR3 has 14 amino acids. This chain's CDR3 is CASSSQGPGYGYTF. The CDR3 nucleotides read TGTGCCAGCAGCTCCCAGGGGCCCGGCTATGGCTACACCTTC.

In its sample, this clone was seen a few times. This chain connects TRBV7-3 to TRBJ2-1; TRBD2 aligns across 10 bases. CDR3 length equals 15 residues. The germline CDR1 and CDR2 sequences are SGHTA and FQGTGA. J was trimmed by 7 bases and V by 5 bases; bases with no gene match: 8. The CDR3 DNA is TGTGCCAGCAGCCCGCTAGCGGGAGTGGTTAATGAGCAGTTCTTC. Amino acids: CASSPLAGVVNEQFF.

This CDR3 is CASSLKFRDEQYF. CDR3 in DNA: TGTGCCAGCAGTTTAAAGTTCAGGGACGAGCAGTACTTC. The J gene is TRBJ2-7, the V gene TRBV27; D is possibly TRBD1 (5 bases). CDR3 size: 13 residues. The V gene lost 2 bases and the J gene lost 5 bases, with 10 bases spanning the gap. From germline, CDR1 is MNHEY and CDR2 SMNVEV (reference sequence).

This clone was recorded once. At one boundary the junction diverges from the germline segment, which might be a read error. The chain has TRBV7-3 and TRBJ1-2, with 12 bases aligning to TRBD1. The CDR3 sequence is 17 residues long. CDR1 SGHTA and CDR2 FQGTGA come from the germline V gene. Written as DNA, the CDR3 is TGCGCCAGCAGCCAAGATCTTGGGACAGGGGGCGCAGGCGGCTACACCTTC. Encoded protein: CASSQDLGTGGAGGYTF.